This T cell receptor (beta chain) derives from a study of vaccination and CD4 T cells after COVID-19. Looking at the study overall: Convalescent donors: six male, four female; seven Caucasian, two Asian, one multiracial, two Hispanic. Post-vaccine specimens were obtained a median 72 days after dose two (range 14 to 241). Stimuli were overlapping spike peptide pools of SARS-CoV-2 and three common cold coronaviruses (HCoV-NL63, HCoV-OC43, HCoV-229E).

Study observations and caveats: Researchers report that 304 of 307 vaccine-specific clones in convalescent patients proved spike mono-reactive.

The Oncomine TCR Beta short-read assay sequenced DNA from cultured CD4+ T cells. Using its own MiXCR run on the PCR reads, TCRdb lists one record per CDR3 protein. Among roughly 24,000 distinct CDR3 sequences listed, approximately 59% were seen once. With respect to this clonotype: Its target is not known.

Trimming removed 3 bases from V and 5 bases from J; junction bases left unmatched: 9. Germline V lookup: CDR1 KGHSH, CDR2 LQKENI. The CDR3 is made up of 15 amino acids. Regarding treatment: approximately 9-day PBMC culture with coronavirus spike peptide pools or control peptides (ViraFEST assay). Sequenced input: CD4+ T cells from blood, cultured in vitro. This receptor was identified in a human donor who had recovered from COVID-19. The chain combines TRBV18 with TRBJ2-5, with TRBD1 matching 7 bases. The CDR3: CASSPAAGGSETQYF. The DNA for the CDR3 is TGTGCCAGCTCACCGGCGGCAGGGGGTTCGGAGACCCAGTACTTC.